The rows below give T cell receptor beta chains drawn from one sample of a study of graft-versus-host responses after intestinal transplantation. Data came from immunoSEQ multiplex PCR; TCRdb stores just in-frame clones and leaves some out. The sample contains about 47,000 clones, 85% to 95% of which appear only once. What these receptors recognize is not known. The sequencing here drew on unstimulated CD8+ T cells sorted from spleen or lymph node cells, taken before transplant. All receptors come from a human donor who was the organ donor for an intestinal transplant. CDR3s include the opening cysteine and the closing phenylalanine or tryptophan. D genes are given only for firm matches. Only part of the rows carry a size: once, few, many, or a class if the clone is expanded.

abundance,v_gene,len,j_gene,d_gene,CDR3nt,CDR3aa
-,TRBV7-2,15,TRBJ2-4,-,TGTGCCAGCAGCTTAGTAATTGGATCGGGGGGCGGTCAGTACTTC,CASSLVIGSGGGQYF
-,TRBV27,12,TRBJ2-1,-,TGTGCCAGCAGTTCTTACGTCAATGAGCAGTTCTTC,CASSSYVNEQFF
once,TRBV10-1,15,TRBJ2-7,TRBD1,TGCGCCAGCAGTGATTCGGGGACAGGGTCCTACGAGCAGTACTTC,CASSDSGTGSYEQYF
-,TRBV29-1,16,TRBJ2-3,TRBD2,TGCAGCGTTGAAGCCCCACTAGCGGGTTCCACAGATACGCAGTATTTT,CSVEAPLAGSTDTQYF
-,TRBV4-2,13,TRBJ2-7,-,TGTGCCAGCAGCCAAGGCAGCTCCTACGAGCAGTACTTC,CASSQGSSYEQYF
few,TRBV4-1,12,TRBJ1-1,-,TGCGCCAGCAGCCAAGTGGGGGCTGAAGCTTTCTTT,CASSQVGAEAFF
-,TRBV7-9,17,TRBJ2-3,-,TGTGCCAGCAGCGAAGGGTCGGGGGTTTCTTCCACAGATACGCAGTATTTT,CASSEGSGVSSTDTQYF
-,TRBV2,15,TRBJ2-1,-,TGTGCCAGCAGTGCTCGAGGGGGAGGGGGCAATGAGCAGTTCTTC,CASSARGGGGNEQFF
-,TRBV30,14,TRBJ1-4,-,TGTGCCTGGAGTTTGGGGCGGATAGATGAAAAACTGTTTTTT,CAWSLGRIDEKLFF
-,TRBV10-1,14,TRBJ2-5,-,TGCGCCAGCAGTGAGTCGACCGGGCAAGAGACCCAGTACTTC,CASSESTGQETQYF
-,TRBV30,13,TRBJ2-1,-,TGTGCCTGGAGTGTACACGCGGCCAATGAGCAGTTCTTC,CAWSVHAANEQFF
-,TRBV19,12,TRBJ1-5,-,TGTGCCAGTAGTAACAGTTATCAGCCCCAGCATTTT,CASSNSYQPQHF
once,TRBV5-1,16,TRBJ2-5,TRBD2,TGCGCCAGCAGCTCACCACGACTAGCGGGGGGAGAGACCCAGTACTTC,CASSSPRLAGGETQYF
-,TRBV28,14,TRBJ1-6,-,TGTGCCAGCACCCGTGAACCGTTGAATTCACCCCTCCACTTT,CASTREPLNSPLHF
-,TRBV13,20,TRBJ2-7,TRBD1,TGTGCCAGCAGCTCAGCTCTGACAGGGGAAACTCCCCTACTGTCCTACGAGCAGTACTTC,CASSSALTGETPLLSYEQYF
-,TRBV28,18,TRBJ1-4,TRBD1,TGTGCCAGCAGTCGGGACAGGGCAATGGACGAAACTAATGAAAAACTGTTTTTT,CASSRDRAMDETNEKLFF
-,TRBV5-1,12,TRBJ2-3,-,TGCGCCAGCAGCTTGGTCCCAGATACGCAGTATTTT,CASSLVPDTQYF
-,TRBV9,15,TRBJ2-1,-,TGTGCCAGCAGCGTATACATGAGCTCCTACAATGAGCAGTTCTTC,CASSVYMSSYNEQFF
-,TRBV4-2,16,TRBJ2-3,-,TGTGCCAGCAGCCAAGACACAGGGATCGGGAAGGATACGCAGTATTTT,CASSQDTGIGKDTQYF
-,TRBV9,18,TRBJ1-6,-,TGTGCCAGCAGCGTAGGGGGCGGGCCGGCCGGGGTTAATTCACCCCTCCACTTT,CASSVGGGPAGVNSPLHF
-,TRBV28,15,TRBJ1-6,-,TGTGCCAGCAGTTTTATGAGCCAGGGCTATTCACCCCTCCACTTT,CASSFMSQGYSPLHF
few,TRBV5-1,19,TRBJ1-6,TRBD1,TGCGCCAGCAGCTTGGATTCGGTAGACAGGGCCGGGTTCTATTCACCCCTCCACTTT,CASSLDSVDRAGFYSPLHF
-,TRBV9,13,TRBJ2-7,-,TGTGCCAGCAGCTTTGGACAGAACTACGAGCAGTACTTC,CASSFGQNYEQYF
-,TRBV27,15,TRBJ2-7,-,TGTGCCAGCAGTTTAAGTGCCGGGGCCCTCTACGAGCAGTACTTC,CASSLSAGALYEQYF
-,TRBV7-8,14,TRBJ2-7,-,TGTGCCAGCAGCCTTAGGTTGGGGTCCTACGAGCAGTACTTC,CASSLRLGSYEQYF
-,TRBV9,15,TRBJ1-2,TRBD1,TGTGCCAGCAGCCCAGGGACAGGGGTAGGAACTGGCTACACCTTC,CASSPGTGVGTGYTF
-,TRBV6-1,14,TRBJ1-1,-,TGTGCCAGCAGTGATTTAGGGATGAACACTGAAGCTTTCTTT,CASSDLGMNTEAFF
-,TRBV2,15,TRBJ1-3,-,TGTGCCAGCAGTGGAAATTCGGGGGTAGGAAACACCATATATTTT,CASSGNSGVGNTIYF
-,TRBV4-1,15,TRBJ2-3,-,TGCGCCAGCAGCCAAGTACACGATCCCACAGATACGCAGTATTTT,CASSQVHDPTDTQYF
-,TRBV9,15,TRBJ2-7,TRBD1,TGTGCCAGCAGCCCCGGGACAGGTCCCTCCTACGAGCAGTACTTC,CASSPGTGPSYEQYF
-,TRBV10-3,19,TRBJ1-5,-,TGTGCCATCAGTGAGACACCGGGATCGATGGACTATAGCAATCAGCCCCAGCATTTT,CAISETPGSMDYSNQPQHF
-,TRBV9,14,TRBJ2-5,TRBD2,TGTGCCAGCAGCACTCAGGGAGGGGAAGAGACCCAGTACTTC,CASSTQGGEETQYF
-,TRBV5-4,18,TRBJ2-3,TRBD2,TGTGCCAGCAGCTCCCCCGACCTAGCGGGGGCCCGCACAGATACGCAGTATTTT,CASSSPDLAGARTDTQYF
once,TRBV30,15,TRBJ2-7,-,TGTGCCTGGAGTGTGGTGTTTGGGGGACCCTACGAGCAGTACTTC,CAWSVVFGGPYEQYF
-,TRBV4-3,17,TRBJ2-3,-,TGCGCCAGCAGCCACCCGGGGAGGGGGGTTGTCACAGATACGCAGTATTTT,CASSHPGRGVVTDTQYF
-,TRBV30,13,TRBJ2-7,-,TGTGCCTCGGCGCCAGGAAGCTCCTACGAGCAGTACTTC,CASAPGSSYEQYF
-,TRBV9,16,TRBJ2-1,TRBD1,TGTGCCAGCAGCCCTCACAGGGGGCGCAATTACAATGAGCAGTTCTTC,CASSPHRGRNYNEQFF
-,TRBV7-9,16,TRBJ1-1,TRBD1,TGTGCCAGCAGCAGAACAGGGGCGGTACTGAACACTGAAGCTTTCTTT,CASSRTGAVLNTEAFF
few,TRBV14,11,TRBJ1-1,TRBD1,TGTGCCAGCAGCTCCGGACAGGGAGCTTTCTTT,CASSSGQGAFF
-,TRBV19,15,TRBJ1-5,-,TGTGCCATTTCGCCAGGGGATTATAGCAATCAGCCCCAGCATTTT,CAISPGDYSNQPQHF
once,TRBV4-3,15,TRBJ2-2,-,TGCGCCAGCAGCCCCGGGGACTTTCCCACCGGGGAGCTGTTTTTT,CASSPGDFPTGELFF
-,TRBV7-9,13,TRBJ2-3,-,TGTGCCAGCAGCTTGGAAAGACCGGATACGCAGTATTTT,CASSLERPDTQYF
once,TRBV15,13,TRBJ1-2,-,TGTGCCGCCAGCCCCGACCGGAACCAGGGCTACACCTTC,CAASPDRNQGYTF
-,TRBV4-2,15,TRBJ2-7,-,TGTGCCAGCAGCTCTGGGGGTGGCGATACCTACGAGCAGTACTTC,CASSSGGGDTYEQYF
-,TRBV5-1,13,TRBJ2-7,TRBD1,TGCGCCAGCAGCTTGGATACAGGGGGGGAGCAGTACTTC,CASSLDTGGEQYF
-,TRBV29-1,14,TRBJ2-5,TRBD1,TGCAGCGTTGACCCGGGACAGGTCCAAGAGACCCAGTACTTC,CSVDPGQVQETQYF
-,TRBV27,15,TRBJ2-7,-,TGTGCCAGCAGTGTGGGGACGCCACTGGCCTACGAGCAGTACTTC,CASSVGTPLAYEQYF
-,TRBV11-3,14,TRBJ2-7,-,TGTGCCAGCAGCTCAACAGCCGGGAGCTACGAGCAGTACTTC,CASSSTAGSYEQYF
-,TRBV19,16,TRBJ1-4,-,TGTGCCAGTAGTACCATCACGACAGAAAGTAATGAAAAACTGTTTTTT,CASSTITTESNEKLFF
-,TRBV6-5,15,TRBJ1-5,TRBD1,TGTGCCAGCAGTCATCGGACAGGGGGCAATCAGCCCCAGCATTTT,CASSHRTGGNQPQHF
-,TRBV9,14,TRBJ2-7,-,TGTGCCAGCAGCGCAGACAGGATTTCCTACGAGCAGTACTTC,CASSADRISYEQYF
once,TRBV7-2,12,TRBJ2-5,TRBD2,TGTGCCAGCGTCGGGGGGCAAGAGACCCAGTACTTC,CASVGGQETQYF